These T cell receptor beta chains were read from a single sample in a study of shared clonotypes between healthy human individuals. This table comes from immunoSEQ multiplex PCR, and its TCRdb copy is limited to in-frame clones, with some not included. The table lists 550,000 to 600,000 clones, roughly 98% of them singletons, with 0.3% in the top ten. The sample consisted of naive CD8+ T cells sorted from blood. The receptors here all came from a man aged 25 to 40 in good health. Both conserved end residues are part of each CDR3. The D gene is left open where the match is weak. Clone size, where shown, is once, few, many, or a class for clones that have expanded.

J gene,V gene,D gene,clone size,CDR3 protein,CDR3 DNA
TRBJ2-5,TRBV15,TRBD1,NA,CATSRGDRGFSETQYF,TGTGCCACCAGCAGGGGGGACAGGGGGTTTAGCGAGACCCAGTACTTC
TRBJ2-6,TRBV29-1,NA,NA,CSVAPSSSGANVLTF,TGCAGCGTTGCCCCTTCTAGCTCTGGGGCCAACGTCCTGACTTTC
TRBJ2-7,TRBV11-2,NA,NA,CASSYGARGGYEQYF,TGTGCCAGCAGCTACGGAGCGAGGGGGGGCTACGAGCAGTACTTC
TRBJ2-7,TRBV29-1,NA,NA,CSVGDWNYEQYF,TGCAGCGTTGGGGACTGGAACTACGAGCAGTACTTC
TRBJ2-2,TRBV7-3,NA,NA,CASSLIPAGRTGELFF,TGTGCCAGCAGCTTAATCCCCGCAGGGCGGACCGGGGAGCTGTTTTTT
TRBJ2-1,TRBV5-1,NA,NA,CASSLGKESLLYNEQFF,TGCGCCAGCAGCCTAGGAAAAGAGTCACTGCTTTACAATGAGCAGTTCTTC
TRBJ2-1,TRBV20-1,NA,NA,CSAIDNEQFF,TGCAGTGCAATAGACAATGAGCAGTTCTTC
TRBJ2-7,TRBV6-1,NA,NA,CASSDRDGYYEQYF,TGTGCCAGCAGTGATCGGGACGGATACTACGAGCAGTACTTC
TRBJ1-2,TRBV27,NA,NA,CASSLQGGLNYGYTF,TGTGCCAGCAGTTTACAAGGTGGGCTTAACTATGGCTACACCTTC
TRBJ2-7,TRBV7-6,TRBD2,NA,CASSPRGLAGPTYEQYF,TGTGCCAGCAGCCCAAGAGGCCTAGCGGGTCCAACCTACGAGCAGTACTTC
TRBJ2-3,TRBV11-2,TRBD2,NA,CASSLGTSGTNTDTQYF,TGTGCCAGCAGCTTGGGGACTAGCGGGACCAACACAGATACGCAGTATTTT
TRBJ1-5,TRBV6-5,NA,NA,CASSIGAGSNQPQHF,TGTGCCAGCAGTATAGGGGCTGGTAGCAATCAGCCCCAGCATTTT
TRBJ2-3,TRBV2,TRBD2,NA,CASPGTSGSTTDTQYF,TGTGCCAGCCCTGGGACTAGCGGGAGTACCACAGATACGCAGTATTTT
TRBJ1-4,TRBV5-1,NA,NA,CASSLLLRQGENEKLFF,TGCGCCAGCAGCTTGTTGCTTCGGCAGGGAGAAAATGAAAAACTGTTTTTT
TRBJ2-7,TRBV7-9,NA,once,CASSLSPGIGLEQYF,TGTGCCAGCAGCTTATCGCCGGGAATAGGGCTCGAGCAGTACTTC
TRBJ1-2,TRBV7-9,NA,NA,CASSPRTEGRDYGYTF,TGTGCCAGCAGCCCACGGACGGAGGGGCGAGACTATGGCTACACCTTC
TRBJ2-1,TRBV9,TRBD2,NA,CASSVGGRAYNEQFF,TGTGCCAGCAGCGTCGGCGGGAGGGCCTACAATGAGCAGTTCTTC
TRBJ2-1,TRBV4-1,TRBD2,NA,CASSRIAGDSYNEQFF,TGCGCCAGCAGCCGCATAGCGGGAGACTCCTACAATGAGCAGTTCTTC
TRBJ2-2,TRBV5-1,NA,NA,CASSLAVVGGSSTGELFF,TGCGCCAGCAGCTTGGCTGTTGTCGGGGGTAGTAGCACCGGGGAGCTGTTTTTT
TRBJ2-7,TRBV18,NA,NA,CASSAGGEKILYEQYF,TGTGCCAGCTCAGCCGGCGGGGAGAAGATCCTCTACGAGCAGTACTTC
TRBJ2-5,TRBV15,NA,NA,CATSRDRVLKGPRETQYF,TGTGCCACCAGCAGAGATCGGGTGTTAAAGGGGCCGCGAGAGACCCAGTACTTC
TRBJ2-7,TRBV5-1,TRBD1,NA,CASSLESGTVYEQYF,TGCGCCAGCAGCTTGGAATCTGGGACAGTCTACGAGCAGTACTTC
TRBJ2-1,TRBV11-2,TRBD2,NA,CASSLTSGSNEQFF,TGTGCCAGCAGCCTGACTAGCGGGAGCAATGAGCAGTTCTTC
TRBJ1-5,TRBV27,NA,NA,CASSLAGNQPQHF,TGTGCCAGCAGTTTGGCCGGCAATCAGCCCCAGCATTTT
TRBJ2-3,TRBV4-1,TRBD2,NA,CASSQRTSGATDTQYF,TGCGCCAGCAGCCAGAGGACTAGCGGGGCCACAGATACGCAGTATTTT
TRBJ2-1,TRBV9,NA,NA,CASSVVADEQFF,TGTGCCAGCAGCGTAGTTGCGGATGAGCAGTTCTTC
TRBJ1-5,TRBV5-5,NA,NA,CASSLRGAGNSNQPQHF,TGTGCCAGCAGCTTACGGGGGGCGGGCAACAGCAATCAGCCCCAGCATTTT
TRBJ1-1,TRBV27,NA,NA,CASRSDTEAFF,TGTGCCAGCAGGTCAGACACTGAAGCTTTCTTT
TRBJ2-5,TRBV7-9,TRBD2,NA,CASSSGLAEQETQYF,TGTGCCAGCAGCTCGGGACTAGCGGAGCAAGAGACCCAGTACTTC
TRBJ2-1,TRBV27,TRBD2,NA,CASSLSSLAGGPYNEQFF,TGTGCCAGCAGTTTATCCTCACTAGCGGGAGGGCCGTACAATGAGCAGTTCTTC
TRBJ2-2,TRBV11-2,NA,NA,CATQTNTGELFF,TGTGCAACACAGACTAACACCGGGGAGCTGTTTTTT
TRBJ2-3,TRBV9,NA,once,CASSLLSTDTQYF,TGTGCCAGCAGCCTCCTCTCAACAGATACGCAGTATTTT
TRBJ1-2,TRBV6-4,TRBD1,once,CASSLEVGQLNYGYTF,TGTGCCAGCAGCCTAGAGGTGGGACAGCTTAACTATGGCTACACCTTC
TRBJ1-1,TRBV27,NA,NA,CASSSGGREMNTEAFF,TGTGCCAGCAGCTCCGGGGGCAGGGAAATGAACACTGAAGCTTTCTTT
TRBJ2-4,TRBV5-5,NA,NA,CASSPFLSSAPRDIQYF,TGTGCCAGCAGCCCGTTTCTGAGCAGTGCCCCTCGAGACATTCAGTACTTC
TRBJ2-7,TRBV9,TRBD1,NA,CASSGEGQGYHEQYF,TGTGCCAGCAGCGGGGAGGGACAGGGGTACCACGAGCAGTACTTC
TRBJ2-7,TRBV10-3,NA,once,CAISPDRDTKYEQYF,TGTGCCATCAGTCCAGACCGGGACACAAAATACGAGCAGTACTTC
TRBJ2-7,TRBV4-2,TRBD1,NA,CASSRSSSGTVSYEQYF,TGTGCCAGCAGCCGGTCATCCTCCGGGACAGTATCCTACGAGCAGTACTTC
TRBJ2-7,TRBV7-8,NA,once,CASSPLVYEQYF,TGTGCCAGCAGCCCCCTTGTATACGAGCAGTACTTC
TRBJ2-1,TRBV19,TRBD2,NA,CASSIGNSGANEQFF,TGTGCCAGTAGTATAGGGAATAGCGGGGCCAATGAGCAGTTCTTC
TRBJ2-7,TRBV11-2,TRBD2,NA,CASSLGSGSYEQYF,TGTGCCAGCAGCCTCGGGAGCGGGAGTTACGAGCAGTACTTC
TRBJ1-1,TRBV30,NA,NA,CASGQSGTEAFF,TGTGCCTCTGGACAGTCAGGCACTGAAGCTTTCTTT
TRBJ2-7,TRBV18,NA,once,CASSPTGRGYEQYF,TGTGCCAGCTCACCAACCGGGCGTGGGTACGAGCAGTACTTC
TRBJ2-1,TRBV7-9,NA,NA,CASSPRSDPSYNEQFF,TGTGCCAGCAGCCCTCGCAGCGACCCCTCCTACAATGAGCAGTTCTTC
TRBJ1-5,TRBV6-4,NA,NA,CASSVEWGNNQPQHF,TGTGCCAGCAGTGTCGAATGGGGGAACAATCAGCCCCAGCATTTT
TRBJ2-7,TRBV5-1,TRBD1,NA,CASSHGQGYEQYF,TGCGCCAGCAGCCACGGACAGGGCTACGAGCAGTACTTC
TRBJ2-3,TRBV27,TRBD2,NA,CASSSLAGVPDTQYF,TGTGCCAGCAGTTCGTTAGCGGGAGTTCCAGATACGCAGTATTTT
TRBJ1-2,TRBV7-9,TRBD1,NA,CASSRGQGMGYGYTF,TGTGCCAGCAGCCGCGGACAGGGGATGGGCTATGGCTACACCTTC
TRBJ2-7,TRBV7-9,NA,NA,CASSLRQGTLYEQYF,TGTGCCAGCAGCTTAAGGCAGGGTACCCTCTACGAGCAGTACTTC
TRBJ2-7,TRBV4-3,NA,NA,CASSQDLAYEQYF,TGCGCCAGCAGCCAAGATCTCGCCTACGAGCAGTACTTC
TRBJ2-7,TRBV4-1,NA,NA,CASSQEHSYEQYF,TGCGCCAGCAGCCAAGAGCACAGCTACGAGCAGTACTTC
TRBJ1-4,TRBV28,NA,NA,CASRLGREKLFF,TGTGCCAGCAGGTTGGGCCGTGAAAAACTGTTTTTT
TRBJ2-1,TRBV7-9,TRBD2,NA,CASSDTGTSFDEQFF,TGTGCCAGCAGCGACACCGGGACTAGCTTCGATGAGCAGTTCTTC
TRBJ2-3,TRBV13,NA,NA,CASSLGEDTQYF,TGTGCCAGCAGCTTAGGCGAGGATACGCAGTATTTT